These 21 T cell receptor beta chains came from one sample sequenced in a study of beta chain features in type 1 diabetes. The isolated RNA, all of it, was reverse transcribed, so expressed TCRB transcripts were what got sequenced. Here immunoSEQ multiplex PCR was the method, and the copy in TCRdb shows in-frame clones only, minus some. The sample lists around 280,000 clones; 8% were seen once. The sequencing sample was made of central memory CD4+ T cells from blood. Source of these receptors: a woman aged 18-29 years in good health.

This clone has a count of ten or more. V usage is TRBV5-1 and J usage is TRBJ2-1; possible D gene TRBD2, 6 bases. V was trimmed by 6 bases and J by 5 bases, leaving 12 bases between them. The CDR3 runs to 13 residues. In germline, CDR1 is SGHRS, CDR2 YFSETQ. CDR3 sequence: CASMAGMNNEQFF. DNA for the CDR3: TGCGCCAGCATGGCGGGGATGAACAATGAGCAGTTCTTC. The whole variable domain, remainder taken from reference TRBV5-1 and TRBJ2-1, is KAGVTQTPRYLIKTRGQQVTLSCSPISGHRSVSWYQQTPGQGLQFLFEYFSETQRNKGNFPGRFSGRQFSNSRSEMNVSTLELGDSALYLCASMAGMNNEQFFGPGTRLTVL.

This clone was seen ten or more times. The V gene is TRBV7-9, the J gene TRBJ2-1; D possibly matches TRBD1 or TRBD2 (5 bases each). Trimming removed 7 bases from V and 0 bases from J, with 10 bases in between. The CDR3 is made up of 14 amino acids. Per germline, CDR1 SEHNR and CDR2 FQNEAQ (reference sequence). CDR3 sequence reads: CASTYGTSYNEQFF. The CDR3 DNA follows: TGTGCCAGCACCTACGGGACCTCCTACAATGAGCAGTTCTTC.

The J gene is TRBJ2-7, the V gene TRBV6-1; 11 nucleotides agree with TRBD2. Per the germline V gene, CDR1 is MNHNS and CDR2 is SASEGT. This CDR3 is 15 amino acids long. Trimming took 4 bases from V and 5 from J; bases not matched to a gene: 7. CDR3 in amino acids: CASSGLAGRRDEQYF. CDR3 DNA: TGTGCCAGCAGTGGACTAGCGGGACGCCGTGACGAGCAGTACTTC.

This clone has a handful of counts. CDR3 protein: CASSPFGTGNNEQFF. CDR3 coding DNA: TGTGCCAGCAGCCCCTTCGGGACAGGGAACAATGAGCAGTTCTTC. The chain has TRBV10-3 and TRBJ2-1; 9 bases are shared with TRBD1. V lost 10 bases and J lost 5; bases outside the gene matches: 12. The CDR3 runs 15 residues. CDR1 is ENHRY, CDR2 SYGVKD, per germline.

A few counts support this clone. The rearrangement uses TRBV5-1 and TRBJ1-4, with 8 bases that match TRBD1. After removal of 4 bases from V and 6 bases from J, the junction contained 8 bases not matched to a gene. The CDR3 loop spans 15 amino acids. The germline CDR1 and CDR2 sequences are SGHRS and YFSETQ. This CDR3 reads CASSPGQGGDEKLFF. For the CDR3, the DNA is TGCGCCAGCAGCCCTGGACAGGGCGGGGATGAAAAACTGTTTTTT.

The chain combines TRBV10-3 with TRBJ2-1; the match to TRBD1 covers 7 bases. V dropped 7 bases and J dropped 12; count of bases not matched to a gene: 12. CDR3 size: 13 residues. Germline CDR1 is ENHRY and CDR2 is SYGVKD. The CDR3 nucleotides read TGTGCCATCAATTTCGACAGGGAAAGGACGCAGTTCTTC. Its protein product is CAINFDRERTQFF.

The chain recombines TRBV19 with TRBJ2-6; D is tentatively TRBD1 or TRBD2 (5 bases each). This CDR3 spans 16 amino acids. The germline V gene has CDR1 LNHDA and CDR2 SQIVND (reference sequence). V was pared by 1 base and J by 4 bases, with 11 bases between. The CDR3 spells CASSIGWGTGANVLTF. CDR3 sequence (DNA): TGTGCCAGTAGTATAGGTTGGGGGACCGGGGCCAACGTCCTGACTTTC.

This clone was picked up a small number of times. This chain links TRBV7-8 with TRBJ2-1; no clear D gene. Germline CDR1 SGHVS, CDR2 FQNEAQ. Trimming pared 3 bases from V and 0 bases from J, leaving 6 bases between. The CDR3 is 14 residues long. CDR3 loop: CASSFESSYNEQFF. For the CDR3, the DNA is TGTGCCAGCAGCTTTGAAAGCTCCTACAATGAGCAGTTCTTC.

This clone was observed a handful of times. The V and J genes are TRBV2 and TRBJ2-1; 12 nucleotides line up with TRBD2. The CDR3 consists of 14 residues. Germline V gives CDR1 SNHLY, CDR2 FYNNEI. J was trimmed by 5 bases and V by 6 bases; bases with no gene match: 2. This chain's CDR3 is CASSRTSGDNEQFF. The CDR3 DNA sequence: TGTGCCAGCAGCCGGACTAGCGGGGACAATGAGCAGTTCTTC.

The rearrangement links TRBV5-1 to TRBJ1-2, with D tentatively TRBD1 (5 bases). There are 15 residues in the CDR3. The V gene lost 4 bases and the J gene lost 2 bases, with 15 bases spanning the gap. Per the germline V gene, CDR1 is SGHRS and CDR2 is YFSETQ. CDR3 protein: CASSPSSGRNYGYTF. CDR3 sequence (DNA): TGCGCCAGCAGCCCTAGCTCGGGGCGCAACTATGGCTACACCTTC.

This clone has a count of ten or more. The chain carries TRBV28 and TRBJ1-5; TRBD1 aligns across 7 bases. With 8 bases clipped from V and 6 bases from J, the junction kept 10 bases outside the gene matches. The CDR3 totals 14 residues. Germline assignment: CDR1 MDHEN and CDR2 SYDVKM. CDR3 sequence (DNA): TGTGCCAGCGATTCGACAGGGCTGGGTCAGCCCCAGCATTTT. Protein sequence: CASDSTGLGQPQHF.

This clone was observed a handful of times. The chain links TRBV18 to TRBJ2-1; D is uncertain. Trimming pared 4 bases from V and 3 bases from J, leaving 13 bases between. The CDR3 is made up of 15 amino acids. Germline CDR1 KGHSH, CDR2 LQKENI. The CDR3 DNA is TGTGCCAGCTCACACCGGAAGAACAACTACAATGAGCAGTTCTTC. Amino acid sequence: CASSHRKNNYNEQFF.

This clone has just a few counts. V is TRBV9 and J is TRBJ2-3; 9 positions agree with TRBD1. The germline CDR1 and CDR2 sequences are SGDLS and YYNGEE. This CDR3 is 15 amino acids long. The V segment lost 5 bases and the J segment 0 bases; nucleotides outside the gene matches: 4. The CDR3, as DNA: TGTGCCAGCAGGGCGGGACAGGGAAGCACAGATACGCAGTATTTT. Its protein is CASRAGQGSTDTQYF.

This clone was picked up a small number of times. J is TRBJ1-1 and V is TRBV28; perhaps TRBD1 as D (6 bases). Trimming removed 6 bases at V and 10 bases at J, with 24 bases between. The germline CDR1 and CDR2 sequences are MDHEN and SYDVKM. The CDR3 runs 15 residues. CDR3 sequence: CASSRTRIGQSGAFF. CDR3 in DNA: TGTGCCAGCAGCCGCACCCGGATTGGACAGTCGGGAGCTTTCTTT.

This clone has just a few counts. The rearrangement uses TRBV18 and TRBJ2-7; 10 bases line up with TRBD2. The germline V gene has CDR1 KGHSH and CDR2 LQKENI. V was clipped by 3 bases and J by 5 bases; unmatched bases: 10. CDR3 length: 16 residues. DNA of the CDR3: TGTGCCAGCTCACCTGACCCTAGCGGGAGCGGACACGAGCAGTACTTC. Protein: CASSPDPSGSGHEQYF. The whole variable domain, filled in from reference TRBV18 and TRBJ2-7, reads NAGVMQNPRHLVRRRGQEARLRCSPMKGHSHVYWYRQLPEEGLKFMVYLQKENIIDESGMPKERFSAEFPKEGPSILRIQQVVRGDSAAYFCASSPDPSGSGHEQYFGPGTRLTVT.

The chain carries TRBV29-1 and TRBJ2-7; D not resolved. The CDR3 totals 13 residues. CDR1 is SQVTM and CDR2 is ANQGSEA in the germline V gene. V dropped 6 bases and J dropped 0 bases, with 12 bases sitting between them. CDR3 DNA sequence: TGCAGCGTAAAGGAGATGAGCTCCTACGAGCAGTACTTC. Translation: CSVKEMSSYEQYF.

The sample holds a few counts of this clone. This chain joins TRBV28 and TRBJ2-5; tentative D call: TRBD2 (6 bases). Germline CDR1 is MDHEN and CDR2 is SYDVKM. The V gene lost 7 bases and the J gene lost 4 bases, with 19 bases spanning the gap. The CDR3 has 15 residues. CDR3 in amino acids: CASKKALRGGETQYF. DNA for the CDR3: TGTGCCAGCAAGAAGGCCCTAAGGGGAGGAGAGACCCAGTACTTC.

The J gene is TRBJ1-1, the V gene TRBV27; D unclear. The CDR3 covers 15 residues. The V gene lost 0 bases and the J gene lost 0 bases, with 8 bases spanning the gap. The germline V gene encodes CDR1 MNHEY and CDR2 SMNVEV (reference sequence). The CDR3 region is CASSLSKVMNTEAFF. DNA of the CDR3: TGTGCCAGCAGTTTATCTAAGGTAATGAACACTGAAGCTTTCTTT.

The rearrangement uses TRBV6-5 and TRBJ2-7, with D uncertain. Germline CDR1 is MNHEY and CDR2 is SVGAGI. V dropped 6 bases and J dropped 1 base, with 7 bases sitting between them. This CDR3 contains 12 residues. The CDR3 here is CASSPRSYEQYF. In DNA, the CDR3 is TGTGCCAGCAGCCCGCGATCCTACGAGCAGTACTTC.

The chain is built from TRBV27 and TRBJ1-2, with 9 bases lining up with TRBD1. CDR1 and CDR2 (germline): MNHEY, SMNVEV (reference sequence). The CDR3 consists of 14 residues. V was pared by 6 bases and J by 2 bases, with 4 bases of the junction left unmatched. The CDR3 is CASSPGQGNYGYTF. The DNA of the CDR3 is TGTGCCAGCAGCCCGGGACAGGGCAACTATGGCTACACCTTC.

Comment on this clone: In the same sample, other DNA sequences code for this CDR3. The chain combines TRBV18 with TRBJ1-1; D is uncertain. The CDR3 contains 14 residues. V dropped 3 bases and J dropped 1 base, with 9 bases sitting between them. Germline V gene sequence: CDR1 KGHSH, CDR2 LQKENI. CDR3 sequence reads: CASSPTGWNTEAFF. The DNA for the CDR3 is TGTGCCAGCTCACCGACGGGATGGAACACTGAAGCTTTCTTT.